This is a list of T cell receptor beta chains from one sample in a study of T cells in Graves' hyperthyroidism and ophthalmopathy. TCRdb used MiXCR to reprocess the multiplex PCR reads, holding one entry per CDR3 protein. This sample has 30,000 to 40,000 distinct CDR3 sequences, with roughly 50% found just once. The sequencing input was blood. These TCRs come from a woman aged 45-65 years with Graves' hyperthyroidism that later progressed to Graves' ophthalmopathy. CDR3s include the opening cysteine and the closing phenylalanine or tryptophan.

cdr3_length v_call cdr3_aa
13 TRBV6-5 CASSYQGGDTQYF
17 TRBV6-2/TRBV6-3 CASSNGNSGIAKNIQYF
14 TRBV5-6 CASSLAVHQETQYF
13 TRBV19 CATRTQGAETQYF
12 TRBV20-1 CSAIAGQETQYF
11 TRBV20-1 CSAPGTFGYTF
17 TRBV4-3 CASSPEGGGSGANVLTF
14 TRBV28 CASNGGGSNQPQHF
15 TRBV30 CAWSAVEQGNYGYTF
15 TRBV5-1 CASSSGSGFRETQYF
14 TRBV24-1 CATSVSGGQGRSFF
15 TRBV7-8 CASSSGGGRWDEQFF
13 TRBV2 CACSVGGSETQYF
12 TRBV5-1 CASSFRAGELFF
14 TRBV20-1 CSGGANIMSYGYTF
16 TRBV11-3 CASSHGLAGNSYEQYF
16 TRBV6-1 CASRPSRDRSNTEAFF
15 TRBV7-2 CASSLGGTSGYEQYF
22 TRBV7-9 CAHPEDSSFYICSARAGTSGVF
13 TRBV6-1 CASSELQVDEQYF
14 TRBV20-1 CSASQGAGAGELFF
16 TRBV10-1 CASSDTTSGSRREQYF
14 TRBV5-1 CASSDWTGDRGCTF
13 TRBV5-5 CASSLEQVLGYTF
13 TRBV9 CASSPRWDGELFF
11 TRBV28 CASSLHLVTDF
16 TRBV11-1 CASSLVSRANTGELFF
16 TRBV19 CASIPMGSGNNQPQHF
16 TRBV24-1 CATSKRGHLNPYEQYF
12 TRBV20-1 CSAGTRRDTQYF
15 TRBV11-3 CASSFWDRGVGEQFF
13 TRBV27 CASSFERGGELFF
12 TRBV7-3 CASSKRGPEAFF
12 TRBV18 CASYSSYNEQFF
13 TRBV7-2 CASSHPGGGNAYF
15 TRBV4-3 CASSQDPGIPYEQYF
14 TRBV19 CASSTDREYETQYF
17 TRBV19 CASSIVWRTSGRNEQFF
13 TRBV12-3/TRBV12-4 CASTRGWREPQHF
12 TRBV29-1 CSANHGDTEAFF
14 TRBV5-6 CASSKGDSSYEQYF
15 TRBV20-1 CSAKGLAGGTGELFF
15 TRBV5-8 CASSLRGGVNEKLFF
17 TRBV6-5 CASSYLRGTASTDTQYF
17 TRBV19 CASSIDGRGHTTGELFF
16 TRBV20-1 CSATPGTGVGNTEAFF
10 TRBV5-1 CASSSNEQFF
14 TRBV24-1 CATSARGRVYEQYF
15 TRBV5-6 CASSPDNSYNSPLHF
16 TRBV11-2 CASSPGKGDGANVLTF
13 TRBV5-5 CASSLTGAETQYF
13 TRBV28 CASRPQVNTEAFF